This T cell receptor beta chain was captured in a study of T cell responses to AZD1222 COVID-19 vaccine. Germline CDR1 and CDR2: MDHEN and SYDVKM. The CDR3 runs 14 residues. Profiling relied on immunoSEQ multiplex PCR, and the TCRdb table lists in-frame clones only, not all of them. The sample holds about 140,000 clones; around 90% are singletons and the top ten take 5.5% to 6.5%. General observations from the study: Reportedly, nearly half the spike-specific TCRs target unmutated variant regions. Donors were largely white British and mainly female; clonal diversity was possibly underestimated. A rise in Spike-specific TCR breadth and depth followed two AZD1222 doses.

As concerns this clone: Its antigen is not identified. Sequence at one end of the junction differs from germline and may be a read error.

The starting material was peripheral blood, obtained on day 0 of AZD1222 vaccination. This chain connects TRBV28 to TRBJ2-5; 7 bases match TRBD2. This TCR derives from an adult in good health. CDR3 region: CATSLSGREETQYF. CDR3 sequence (DNA): TGTGCCACCAGTCTTTCTGGGAGGGAAGAGACCCAGTACTTC.